This passage covers 28 T cell receptor beta chains from one sample sequenced in a study of T-cell reconstitution after alpha-beta-depleted transplantation in children. Using unique molecular identifiers, the investigators prepared the TCRbeta library. TCRdb reprocessed the PCR reads via MiXCR and lists one record per CDR3 protein. The repertoire holds some 290,000 distinct CDR3 sequences, around 9.6% seen once, with around 9.1% in the top ten. The starting material was PBMCs from the stem cell graft donor, obtained from the stem cell graft. Source of these receptors: a human donor who donated a stem cell graft to a child with SCID.

With respect to this clonotype: Germline is not matched at one junction end, which may reflect a read error. The chain joins TRBV14 to TRBJ1-4; the match to TRBD1 covers 7 bases. Per the germline V gene, CDR1 is SGHDN and CDR2 is FVKESK. There are 15 residues in the CDR3. CDR3 nucleotides: TGTGCCAGCAGCCAAGTAAGGGGGCCTAATGAAAAACCGTTTTTT. Its protein is CASSQVRGPNEKPFF.

In this sample, this clonotype turned up many times. This chain joins TRBV10-3 and TRBJ2-1, with TRBD2 identical over 8 bases. The CDR3 consists of 13 residues. V lost 6 bases, J lost 5 bases, and 3 bases stayed unmatched. Germline CDR1 and CDR2: ENHRY and SYGVKD. This chain's CDR3 is CAIRAGGDNEQFF. The DNA for the CDR3 is TGTGCCATCAGGGCGGGGGGTGACAATGAGCAGTTCTTC.

The CDR3 bases are TGTGCCAGCAGCTTAACAGGGGCTTACTCCTACAATGAGCAGTTCTTC. It codes for CASSLTGAYSYNEQFF. The rearrangement links TRBV7-8 to TRBJ2-1; 7 nucleotides match TRBD1. Germline V gene sequence: CDR1 SGHVS, CDR2 FQNEAQ. This CDR3 region has 16 residues. J lost 0 bases, V lost 2 bases, and 4 bases had no gene match.

This clonotype came up many times. The chain is built from TRBV29-1 and TRBJ2-7; D is unclear. V was trimmed by 5 bases and J by 2 bases, leaving 16 bases between them. Germline V gives CDR1 SQVTM, CDR2 ANQGSEA. CDR3 length: 14 amino acids. The DNA of the CDR3 is TGCAGCGTTTACCTCCCCACAGCTGCCTACGAGCAGTACTTC. Protein product: CSVYLPTAAYEQYF.

The table lists this clonotype with a few counts. This chain links TRBV10-3 with TRBJ2-2, with TRBD2 matching 9 bases. CDR3 size: 15 residues. Germline loops: CDR1 ENHRY, CDR2 SYGVKD. The V gene end was trimmed by 4 bases and the J gene end by 5 bases; junction bases not matched to a gene: 5. CDR3 loop: CAISASGVGTGELFF. CDR3 bases: TGTGCCATCAGTGCTAGCGGGGTTGGTACCGGGGAGCTGTTTTTT.

The V and J genes are TRBV29-1 and TRBJ2-2; D is ambiguous. CDR1 and CDR2 from the germline V gene are SQVTM and ANQGSEA. This CDR3 comprises 13 residues. V lost 3 bases and J lost 2, with 7 bases in between. The CDR3 DNA sequence: TGCAGCGTTGATAGTTCAAACACCGGGGAGCTGTTTTTT. The encoded protein is CSVDSSNTGELFF.

In its sample, this clonotype was seen a few times. V is TRBV7-9 and J is TRBJ2-3; maybe TRBD2 (6 bases). Germline V gene data show CDR1 as SEHNR and CDR2 as FQNEAQ (reference sequence). The CDR3 spans 17 residues. Trimming removed 3 bases at V and 1 base at J, with 17 bases between. The CDR3, as DNA: TGTGCCAGCAGCTTGCTAACAGGAGGGGCCCGCACAGATACGCAGTATTTT. It yields the protein CASSLLTGGARTDTQYF.

This clonotype came up a few times. This sequence joins TRBV2 and TRBJ2-2; 11 bases fit TRBD1. Trimming cost V 2 bases and J 4 bases; bases outside gene matches: 6. The germline gives CDR1 SNHLY, CDR2 FYNNEI. This CDR3 contains 17 residues. Here the CDR3 reads CASSESRDRGSTGELFF. CDR3 nucleotides: TGTGCCAGCAGTGAAAGTAGGGACAGGGGGAGCACCGGGGAGCTGTTTTTT.

The chain couples TRBV7-9 to TRBJ2-1; 8 bases are a match to TRBD2. J gave up 2 bases and V 4 bases, and 7 bases lay outside the gene matches. Germline lookup yields CDR1 SEHNR and CDR2 FQNEAQ (reference sequence). The CDR3 length is 16 residues. As DNA, the CDR3 is TGTGCCAGCAGCTCCCATGGGACTAGAGCCTACAATGAGCAGTTCTTC. This sequence encodes CASSSHGTRAYNEQFF.

The chain recombines TRBV10-2 with TRBJ2-7; D remains unclear. Trimming removed 4 bases from V and 2 bases from J, with 9 bases in between. CDR3 size: 13 residues. Germline CDR1 reads WSHSY; CDR2 reads SAAADI. CDR3 in amino acids: CASSVGRPYEQYF. DNA of the CDR3: TGCGCCAGCAGTGTAGGGCGCCCCTACGAGCAGTACTTC.

This clonotype appeared a few times. V and J are TRBV5-1 and TRBJ2-7; D is tentatively TRBD1 or TRBD2 (5 bases each). The CDR3 extends over 13 amino acids. Germline V CDR1 and CDR2: SGHRS, YFSETQ. The V gene lost 2 bases and the J gene lost 5 bases, with 11 bases spanning the gap. The CDR3: CASSFPGSDEQYF. In DNA form, the CDR3 reads TGCGCCAGCAGCTTCCCAGGGAGCGACGAGCAGTACTTC.

The chain employs TRBV5-1 and TRBJ2-7; D gene uncertain. The CDR3 extends over 14 amino acids. The germline V gene encodes CDR1 SGHRS and CDR2 YFSETQ. V gave up 3 bases and J gave up 1 base, with 11 bases separating them. Written as DNA, the CDR3 is TGCGCCAGCAGCTCCGCGGCGGTATCCTACGAGCAGTACTTC. This translates into CASSSAAVSYEQYF.

In its sample, this clonotype was seen many times. This chain uses TRBV5-1 with TRBJ2-2; D uncertain. Germline CDR1 reads SGHRS; CDR2 reads YFSETQ. The V and J ends lost 5 bases and 6 bases respectively, with 5 bases between them. The CDR3 has 11 residues. In DNA, the CDR3 is TGCGCCAGCAGGGCTTCCGGGGAGCTGTTTTTT. It yields the protein CASRASGELFF. Supplemented by reference TRBV5-1 and TRBJ2-2, the full variable domain reads KAGVTQTPRYLIKTRGQQVTLSCSPISGHRSVSWYQQTPGQGLQFLFEYFSETQRNKGNFPGRFSGRQFSNSRSEMNVSTLELGDSALYLCASRASGELFFGEGSRLTVL.

This chain uses TRBV7-6 with TRBJ2-1; 7 bases agree with TRBD2. V lost 3 bases to trimming and J lost 5 bases; unmatched junction nucleotides: 7. This CDR3 is built from 15 residues. The germline gives CDR1 SGHVS, CDR2 FNYEAQ. This chain's CDR3 is CASSFLRGTHNEQFF. CDR3 DNA sequence: TGTGCCAGCAGCTTTTTGCGGGGGACCCACAATGAGCAGTTCTTC.

The J gene is TRBJ2-1, the V gene TRBV14; 8 bases are a match to TRBD1. Looked up from germline, CDR1 is SGHDN and CDR2 is FVKESK. After removal of 4 bases from V and 1 base from J, the junction contained 6 bases not matched to a gene. The CDR3 totals 16 residues. For the CDR3, the DNA is TGTGCCAGCAGCCGCACCGGGACAGGATCCTACAATGAGCAGTTCTTC. Translating gives CASSRTGTGSYNEQFF. The full variable domain, in which reference TRBV14 and TRBJ2-1 provide the parts outside the CDR3, is EAGVTQFPSHSVIEKGQTVTLRCDPISGHDNLYWYRRVMGKEIKFLLHFVKESKQDESGMPNNRFLAERTGGTYSTLKVQPAELEDSGVYFCASSRTGTGSYNEQFFGPGTRLTVL.

This clonotype was counted many times. The CDR3 is CASSNQGSTDTQYF. The CDR3 DNA sequence: TGTGCCAGCAGCAACCAGGGTAGCACAGATACGCAGTATTTT. The chain has TRBV7-3 and TRBJ2-3; tentative D call: TRBD1 (5 bases). Germline lookup yields CDR1 SGHTA and CDR2 FQGTGA. The CDR3 consists of 14 residues. The V gene lost 5 bases and the J gene lost 0 bases, with 9 bases spanning the gap.

The CDR3 bases are TGTGCCAGCACCAAACAGGTCACAGGGACACATACGCAGTATTTT. This codes for CASTKQVTGTHTQYF. The V and J genes are TRBV3-1 and TRBJ2-3; perhaps TRBD1 as D (6 bases). The ends were cut back, 7 bases at V and 7 bases at J, with 21 bases in the middle. Germline CDR1 and CDR2: LGHDT and YNNKEL (reference sequence). The CDR3 contains 15 residues.

The genes are TRBV2 and TRBJ1-2; D not resolved. V was pared by 8 bases and J by 4 bases, with 17 bases between. The CDR3 totals 14 residues. Germline lookup yields CDR1 SNHLY and CDR2 FYNNEI. DNA of the CDR3: TGTGCCAGCGCACGGACGGAATTACGCTATGGCTACACCTTC. It specifies CASARTELRYGYTF.

This chain connects TRBV18 to TRBJ2-7; D uncertain. Germline V gene sequence: CDR1 KGHSH, CDR2 LQKENI. The CDR3 sequence is 13 residues long. V was clipped by 4 bases and J by 3 bases, with 10 bases between them. CDR3 DNA: TGTGCCAGCTCACACCCATCTCTCTACGAGCAGTACTTC. Translating it yields CASSHPSLYEQYF.

The chain employs TRBV12-3 or TRBV12-4 and TRBJ1-5, with D hard to call. The CDR3 runs 13 residues. V lost 3 bases and J lost 4, with 7 bases in between. CDR3 residues: CASSFGNNQPQHF. CDR3 bases: TGTGCCAGCAGTTTTGGCAATAATCAGCCCCAGCATTTT.

The genes are TRBV7-9 and TRBJ2-3; D is perhaps TRBD1 (6 bases). The CDR3 runs 14 residues. CDR1 and CDR2 (germline): SEHNR, FQNEAQ (reference sequence). The ends were cut back, 5 bases at V and 3 bases at J, with 12 bases in the middle. The CDR3 bases are TGTGCCAGCAGCCCCCTACAGGGAACAGATACGCAGTATTTT. Its protein product is CASSPLQGTDTQYF. Filled out from reference TRBV7-9 and TRBJ2-3, the complete variable domain reads DTGVSQNPRHKITKRGQNVTFRCDPISEHNRLYWYRQTLGQGPEFLTYFQNEAQLEKSRLLSDRFSAERPKGSFSTLEIQRTEQGDSAMYLCASSPLQGTDTQYFGPGTRLTVL.

The chain joins TRBV6-1 to TRBJ1-5; 9 nucleotides line up with TRBD1. The CDR3 length is 15 residues. The V gene end was trimmed by 6 bases and the J gene end by 6 bases; junction bases not matched to a gene: 9. Germline V gene sequence: CDR1 MNHNS, CDR2 SASEGT. The CDR3 bases are TGTGCCAGCAGCCCAGGAAGGACAGGGGTTCAGCCCCAGCATTTT. Its translation: CASSPGRTGVQPQHF.

This clonotype was seen a handful of times. This rearrangement joins TRBV10-3 to TRBJ2-1, with TRBD2 as a possible D gene (5 bases). The CDR3 consists of 15 residues. Germline loops: CDR1 ENHRY, CDR2 SYGVKD. V gave up 3 bases and J gave up 2 bases, with 11 bases separating them. The chain's CDR3 is CAISDEGNPYNEQFF. The CDR3 region has the DNA TGTGCCATCAGTGATGAGGGAAACCCCTACAATGAGCAGTTCTTC.

This clonotype was seen more than once but under ten times. This chain connects TRBV3-1 to TRBJ1-2; weak D call: TRBD1 (5 bases). The CDR3 has 14 residues. Germline V gene lookup returns CDR1 LGHDT and CDR2 YNNKEL (reference sequence). Trimming left V 4 bases short and J 6 bases short, with 15 bases between. CDR3 in DNA: TGTGCCAGCAGCCGGCGGGGAGTGGGGGATGGCTACACCTTC. Amino acid sequence: CASSRRGVGDGYTF. Together with reference TRBV3-1 and TRBJ1-2, the CDR3 gives the full variable domain: DTAVSQTPKYLVTQMGNDKSIKCEQNLGHDTMYWYKQDSKKFLKIMFSYNNKELIINETVPNRFSPKSPDKAHLNLHINSLELGDSAVYFCASSRRGVGDGYTFGSGTRLTVV.

V and J are TRBV6-4 and TRBJ2-1; the D gene is possibly TRBD1 (6 bases). Trimming took 5 bases from V and 0 from J, leaving 17 bases between them. From germline, CDR1 is MRHNA and CDR2 SNTAGT. CDR3 length equals 17 residues. CDR3 coding DNA: TGTGCCAGCAGTTATTCCTACAGGGTTAGCTCCTACAATGAGCAGTTCTTC. Its protein is CASSYSYRVSSYNEQFF.

This clonotype was seen a handful of times. The rearrangement links TRBV12-3 or TRBV12-4 to TRBJ1-4; D is uncertain. The CDR3 totals 15 residues. V lost 6 bases and J lost 2, with 13 bases in between. Here the CDR3 reads CASSILEFTNEKLFF. The CDR3 bases are TGTGCCAGCAGCATCCTCGAGTTTACTAATGAAAAACTGTTTTTT.

There are many counts of this clonotype. The chain recombines TRBV12-3 or TRBV12-4 with TRBJ2-7, with a possible D match to TRBD1 (5 bases). This CDR3 comprises 14 residues. V was shortened by 2 bases and J by 4 bases, with 12 bases between the two germline ends. The CDR3 protein is CASSLIGQRYEQYF. Here the CDR3 DNA reads TGTGCCAGCAGTTTAATCGGACAAAGATACGAGCAGTACTTC.

The chain recombines TRBV6-5 with TRBJ1-3, with D uncertain. Germline CDR1 reads MNHEY; CDR2 reads SVGAGI. The V end was cut by 3 bases, the J end by 1 base, with 7 bases between. CDR3 length: 14 amino acids. Here the CDR3 reads CASSYGGSGNTIYF. The DNA of the CDR3 is TGTGCCAGCAGTTATGGTGGGTCTGGAAACACCATATATTTT.